This T cell receptor beta chain emerged from a study of shared clonotypes between healthy human individuals. Remarks on this clone: Its antigen remains unknown.

Sequenced by immunoSEQ multiplex PCR; TCRdb stores in-frame clones only, minus some. In the table there are just over 2,000,000 clones, about 95% of which are singletons. Overall study results and limits: Measured sharing among donors was expected to vary with sequencing depth. All-four-donor shared clonotypes had higher generation probabilities than non-shared clonotypes did.

Germline lookup yields CDR1 KGHSH and CDR2 LQKENI. Trimming took 5 bases from V and 5 from J; bases not matched to a gene: 4. CDR3 length: 13 amino acids. The sequencing input was naive CD4+ T cells sorted from blood. As to subset: CD45RA+ positively selected. V gene TRBV18 combines with J gene TRBJ2-7, with 9 bases aligning to TRBD1. The TCR was taken from a man younger than 35 in good health. The CDR3 bases are TGTGCCAGCTCAGGGACAGGGAGGAACGAGCAGTACTTC. This translates into CASSGTGRNEQYF.